This TCR beta chain was observed in a study of OX40 agonist ivuxolimab in advanced cancers. Turning to the study itself: Each patient was given ivuxolimab into a vein every 2 weeks, at 0.01 to 10 mg/kg. Dose-escalation subjects each had hepatocellular carcinoma, melanoma, renal cell or head and neck cancer.

Study-wide results and caveats: Nonresponders, in some cases, also had low normalized T-cell clonal expansion.

The germline gives CDR1 SEHNR, CDR2 FQNEAQ (reference sequence). This CDR3 contains 15 residues. Points on this clone: Its matching antigen is unknown.

Generated by immunoSEQ multiplex PCR, the TCRdb table keeps only in-frame clones and is missing some. The sample has around 46,000 clones, about 91% seen once. The chain uses TRBV7-9 and TRBJ2-7; perhaps D is TRBD1 or TRBD2 (6 bases each). With the DNA end fitting TRBJ2-5 better, the J assignment may be wrong. The receptor comes from an adult with an advanced solid tumor such as melanoma, head and neck, liver or kidney cancer. Specimen: CD4+ or CD8+ T cells sorted from blood, collected in a trial of the OX40 agonist ivuxolimab. The CDR3 region is CASSPYGGLQETQYF. The DNA for the CDR3 is TGTGCCAGCAGCCCGTATGGGGGGCTTCAAGAGACCCAGTACTTC.